Here is one TCR beta chain with its context. Its antigen remains unidentified. Qualities for individual bases were not recorded, and no much larger clone is one base off. The data belong to a study of response to subunit inactivated influenza vaccine (dated by TCRdb to 2016 to 2019). About the investigation overall: Deep quantitative profiling of the T cell receptor repertoire was used in the study to follow responses to a trivalent subunit inactivated influenza vaccine. Broad study findings and their caveats: It was suggested by the authors that each seasonal influenza vaccination may recruit only a limited number of new T cells.

Inclusive of the bounding cysteine and phenylalanine, the CDR3 is 14 residues long. Only the CDR3 region is kept as DNA, spanning 42 bases read in frame from base 1. The germline V gene (reference sequence) supplies CDR1 DFQATT and CDR2 SNEGSKA. V and J are truncated by 3 bases and 0 bases respectively, leaving an intervening sequence of 9 bases. Library creation used RT-PCR. For sequencing, an Illumina HiSeq 2500 was employed. TCRdb passed the public sequencing reads through fastp at Q25 and MiXCR, retaining productive beta sequences. CDR3 protein sequences are deduplicated, and each keeps its most common genes and DNA. In this sample the table shows approximately 500,000 distinct CDR3 sequences, roughly 23% of which occur a single time. The top ten clones comprise around 2.8% of the sample. This sample was shared with a second study, whose subject was T cells expressing NK-cell markers. Drawing on the second study: 5'RACE template switching, by which a universal primer site and unique molecular identifiers were added, was used to make TCR beta cDNA libraries. Three sorted T-cell subsets (CD3+CD56+NKG2C+, CD3+CD56+NKG2C- and CD3+CD56-NKG2C+) from several donors had their TCR beta-chain repertoires profiled. Among the eight sequenced donors, only one was HCMV-seronegative, while the other seven were HCMV-seropositive. To restrict sorting to alphabetaTCR-expressing T cells, an anti-gammadeltaTCR antibody was added in several experiments. In about six donors, the dominant CD3+CD56+NKG2C+ clonotypes were found to rank among the top 10 CD8+ clonotypes and to make up about 1.0-7.5% of CD8+ T cells. Those dominant clonotypes were again the most abundant among CD3+CD56-NKG2C+ cells in a few donors, at about 28.3-60.1%. It remained unclear whether the expanded NKG2C-expressing T cell clones were specific for HCMV antigens. Randomly selected healthy volunteers, three men and five women, were used as the eight sequenced donors. To determine HCMV serostatus, a commercial ELISA kit was used to detect HCMV-specific IgG in serum. Ficoll density gradient centrifugation was used to isolate peripheral blood mononuclear cells from blood. Magnetic immunoseparation with Miltenyi isolation kits was used to isolate CD4+ and CD8+ T cells from PBMC. cDNA synthesis was primed from the TCR beta constant segment, followed by two successive PCR amplification steps. The libraries were sequenced on Illumina HiSeq 2000/2500, MiSeq or NextSeq, producing 2 x 150 bp reads. MIGEC handled demultiplexing of the reads and grouping by UMI, while MiTCR was used to assemble and quantify clonotypes. To exclude erroneous sequences, any TCR cDNA sequence not supported by at least two reads was discarded. Downstream repertoire analysis used the tcR package, and clonotypes were matched across fractions by CDR3 nucleotide sequence plus V segment. VDJmatch was used to annotate antigen specificity against VDJdb, with one amino acid substitution in CDR3 allowed.

Recombination connected TRBV20-1 to TRBJ1-5; confidence is insufficient to name the D gene. Sequences were derived from CD4+ T cells sorted from PBMCs, sampled about 11 days after vaccination. The sequence derives from a man aged 45-65 years who received an inactivated influenza vaccine. Donor details come from another sample of the same person, matched by shared clones. The DNA is TGCAGTGCTAGCTCTCCTTATAGCAATCAGCCCCAGCATTTT. Translated, this gives CSASSPYSNQPQHF.